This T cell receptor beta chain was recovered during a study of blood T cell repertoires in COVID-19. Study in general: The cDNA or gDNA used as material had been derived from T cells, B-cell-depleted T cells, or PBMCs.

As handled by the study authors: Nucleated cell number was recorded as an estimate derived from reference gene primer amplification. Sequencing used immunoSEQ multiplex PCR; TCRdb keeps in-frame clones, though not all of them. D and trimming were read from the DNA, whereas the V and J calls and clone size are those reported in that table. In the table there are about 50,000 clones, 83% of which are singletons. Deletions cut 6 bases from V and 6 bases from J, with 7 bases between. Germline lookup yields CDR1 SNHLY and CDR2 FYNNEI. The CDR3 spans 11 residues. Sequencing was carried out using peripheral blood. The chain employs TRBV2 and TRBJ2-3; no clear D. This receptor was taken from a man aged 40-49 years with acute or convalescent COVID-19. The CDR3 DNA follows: TGTGCCAGCAGGTCCCCGGATACGCAGTATTTT. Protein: CASRSPDTQYF.